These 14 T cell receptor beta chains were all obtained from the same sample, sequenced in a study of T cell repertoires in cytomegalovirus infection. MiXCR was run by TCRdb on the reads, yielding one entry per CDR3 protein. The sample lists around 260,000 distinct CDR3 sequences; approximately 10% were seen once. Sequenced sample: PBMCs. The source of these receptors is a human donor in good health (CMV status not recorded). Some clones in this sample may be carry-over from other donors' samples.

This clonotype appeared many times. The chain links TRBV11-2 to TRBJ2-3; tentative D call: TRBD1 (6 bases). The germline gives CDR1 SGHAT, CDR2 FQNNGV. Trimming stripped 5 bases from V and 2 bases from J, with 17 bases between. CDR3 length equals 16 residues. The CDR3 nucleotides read TGTGCCAGCAGCCAAACAGGGACACCTTACACAGATACGCAGTATTTT. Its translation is CASSQTGTPYTDTQYF. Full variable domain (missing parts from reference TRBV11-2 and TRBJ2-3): EAGVAQSPRYKIIEKRQSVAFWCNPISGHATLYWYQQILGQGPKLLIQFQNNGVVDDSQLPKDRFSAERLKGVDSTLKIQPAKLEDSAVYLCASSQTGTPYTDTQYFGPGTRLTVL.

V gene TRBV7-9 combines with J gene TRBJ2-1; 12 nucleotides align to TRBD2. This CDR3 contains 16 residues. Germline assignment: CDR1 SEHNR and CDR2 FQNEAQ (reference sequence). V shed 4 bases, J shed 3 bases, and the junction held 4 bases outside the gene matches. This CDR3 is CASSSLLAGGYNEQFF. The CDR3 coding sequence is TGTGCCAGCAGCTCTTTACTAGCGGGGGGCTACAATGAGCAGTTCTTC.

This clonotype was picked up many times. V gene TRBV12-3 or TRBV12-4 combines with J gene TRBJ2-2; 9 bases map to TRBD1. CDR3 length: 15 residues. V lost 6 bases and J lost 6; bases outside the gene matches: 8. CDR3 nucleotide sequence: TGTGCCAGCAGCCCGACAGGGGGGAGTGCCGGGGAGCTGTTTTTT. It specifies CASSPTGGSAGELFF.

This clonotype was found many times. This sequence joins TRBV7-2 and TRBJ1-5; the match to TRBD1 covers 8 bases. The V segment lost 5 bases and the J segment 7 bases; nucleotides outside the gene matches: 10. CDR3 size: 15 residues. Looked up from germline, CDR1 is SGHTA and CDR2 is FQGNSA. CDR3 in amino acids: CASSQTGTGGQPQHF. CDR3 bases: TGTGCCAGCAGCCAAACCGGGACAGGCGGACAGCCCCAGCATTTT.

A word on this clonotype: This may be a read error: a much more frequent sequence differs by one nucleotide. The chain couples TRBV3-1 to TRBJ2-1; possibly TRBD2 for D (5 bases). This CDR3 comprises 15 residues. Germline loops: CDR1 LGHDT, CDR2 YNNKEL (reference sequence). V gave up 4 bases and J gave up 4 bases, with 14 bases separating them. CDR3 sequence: CASSRAGVRYNEQFF. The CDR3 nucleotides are TGTGCCAGCAGCCGCGCCGGGGTCAGATACAATGAGCAGTTCTTC.

This CDR3 reads CAWSVPVKNYGYTF. The CDR3 DNA follows: TGTGCCTGGAGTGTACCAGTAAAGAACTATGGCTACACCTTC. The V gene is TRBV30, the J gene TRBJ1-2; no clear D. The V end lost 0 bases, the J end lost 2 bases, and 10 bases lay between the germline ends. The CDR3 covers 14 residues. Germline assignment: CDR1 GTSNPN and CDR2 SVGIG (reference sequence).

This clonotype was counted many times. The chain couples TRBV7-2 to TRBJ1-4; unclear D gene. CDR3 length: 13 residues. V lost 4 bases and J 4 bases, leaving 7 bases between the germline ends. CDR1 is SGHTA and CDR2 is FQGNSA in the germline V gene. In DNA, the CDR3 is TGTGCCAGCAGCTCGGACGGTAATGAAAAACTGTTTTTT. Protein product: CASSSDGNEKLFF.

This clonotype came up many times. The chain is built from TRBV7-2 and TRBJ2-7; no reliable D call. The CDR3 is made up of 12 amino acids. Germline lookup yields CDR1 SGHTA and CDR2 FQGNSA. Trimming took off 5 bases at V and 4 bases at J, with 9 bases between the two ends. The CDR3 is CASSPPTYEQYF. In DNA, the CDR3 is TGTGCCAGCAGCCCTCCCACTTACGAGCAGTACTTC.

CDR3 protein: CASSSPRGHYEQYF. CDR3 sequence (DNA): TGTGCCAGCAGCTCCCCCCGGGGACACTACGAGCAGTACTTC. The chain has TRBV11-2 and TRBJ2-7; D might be TRBD1 (6 bases). CDR3 length: 14 amino acids. The V end lost 4 bases, the J end lost 3 bases, and 13 bases lay between the germline ends. Germline CDR1 is SGHAT and CDR2 is FQNNGV.

The CDR3 nucleotides read TGTGCCAGCAGCTTCCGGACAGGGGACGCCGGGGAGCTGTTTTTT. Translating gives CASSFRTGDAGELFF. The genes are TRBV5-4 and TRBJ2-2; 9 nucleotides align to TRBD1. V gave up 2 bases and J gave up 6 bases; unmatched junction bases: 5. Germline V gene data show CDR1 as SGHNT and CDR2 as YYREEE (reference sequence). This CDR3 has 15 residues.

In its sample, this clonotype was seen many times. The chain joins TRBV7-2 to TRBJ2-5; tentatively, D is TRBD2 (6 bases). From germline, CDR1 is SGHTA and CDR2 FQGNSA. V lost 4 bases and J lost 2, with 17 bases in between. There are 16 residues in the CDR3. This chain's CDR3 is CASSSERRAGQETQYF. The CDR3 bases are TGTGCCAGCAGCTCCGAGCGGCGGGCGGGACAAGAGACCCAGTACTTC.

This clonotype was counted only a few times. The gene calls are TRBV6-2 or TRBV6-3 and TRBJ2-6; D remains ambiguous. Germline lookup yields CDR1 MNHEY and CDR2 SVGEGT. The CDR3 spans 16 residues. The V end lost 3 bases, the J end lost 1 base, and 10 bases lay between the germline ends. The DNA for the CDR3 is TGTGCCAGCAGTTATGCCGGAGCTTCTGGGGCCAACGTCCTGACTTTC. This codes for CASSYAGASGANVLTF.

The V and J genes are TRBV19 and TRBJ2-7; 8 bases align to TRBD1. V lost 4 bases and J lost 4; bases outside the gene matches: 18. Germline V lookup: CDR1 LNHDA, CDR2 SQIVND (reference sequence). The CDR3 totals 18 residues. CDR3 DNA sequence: TGTGCCAGTAGTACCCATCGCCCATCGACAGGGGTCGGATACGAGCAGTACTTC. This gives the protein CASSTHRPSTGVGYEQYF.

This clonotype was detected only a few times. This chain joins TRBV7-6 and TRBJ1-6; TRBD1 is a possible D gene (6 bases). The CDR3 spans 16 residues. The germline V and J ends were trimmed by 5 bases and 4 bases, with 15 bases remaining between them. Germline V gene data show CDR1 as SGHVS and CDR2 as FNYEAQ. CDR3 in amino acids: CASSQRQAFYNSPLHF. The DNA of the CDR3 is TGTGCCAGCAGCCAACGACAGGCGTTTTATAATTCACCCCTCCACTTT.